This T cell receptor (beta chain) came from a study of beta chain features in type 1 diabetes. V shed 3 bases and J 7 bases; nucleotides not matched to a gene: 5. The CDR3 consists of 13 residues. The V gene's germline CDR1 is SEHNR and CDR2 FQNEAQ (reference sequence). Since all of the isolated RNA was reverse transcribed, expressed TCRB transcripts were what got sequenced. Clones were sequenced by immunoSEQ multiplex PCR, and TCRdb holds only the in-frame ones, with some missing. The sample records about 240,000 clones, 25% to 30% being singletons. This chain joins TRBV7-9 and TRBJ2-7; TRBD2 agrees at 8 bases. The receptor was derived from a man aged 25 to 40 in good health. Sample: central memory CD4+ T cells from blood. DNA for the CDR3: TGTGCCAGCAGCTTCGGGACTAGAAGTGAGCAGTACTTC. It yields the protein CASSFGTRSEQYF.